A selection of T cell receptor beta chains follows, all from one sample in a study of beta chain features in type 1 diabetes. Profiled with immunoSEQ multiplex PCR; TCRdb holds only in-frame clones, not every one. The data show 600,000 to 700,000 clones, about an eighth seen once. The sample consisted of naive CD4+ T cells from blood. Receptors originate from a man between 18 and 29 years old with type 1 diabetes. CDR3s include the opening cysteine and the closing phenylalanine or tryptophan. D genes are given only for firm matches. For some rows the clone size is stated as once, few or many, or as a class when expanded; others skip it.

j_gene | v_gene | abundance | d_gene | CDR3aa | CDR3nt
TRBJ2-4 | TRBV30 | - | - | CAWSVGQIAKNIQYF | TGTGCCTGGAGTGTAGGGCAGATAGCCAAAAACATTCAGTACTTC
TRBJ1-6 | TRBV30 | few | - | CAWSFQGGNSPLHF | TGTGCCTGGAGCTTTCAGGGTGGTAATTCACCCCTCCACTTT
TRBJ2-3 | TRBV14 | - | - | CASSQEASTDTQYF | TGTGCCAGCAGCCAAGAGGCTAGCACAGATACGCAGTATTTT
TRBJ2-1 | TRBV7-9 | - | - | CASSPQGGPNNEQFF | TGTGCCAGCAGCCCTCAGGGGGGGCCTAACAATGAGCAGTTCTTC
TRBJ1-5 | TRBV29-1 | few | TRBD1 | CSVGDRGRPQHF | TGCAGCGTGGGGGACAGGGGACGGCCCCAGCATTTT
TRBJ1-1 | TRBV5-4 | few | - | CASSLQGVNTEAFF | TGTGCCAGCAGCCTACAGGGCGTGAACACTGAAGCTTTCTTT
TRBJ2-2 | TRBV29-1 | few | TRBD2 | CSVETRGAGELFF | TGCAGCGTTGAGACCCGGGGGGCCGGGGAGCTGTTTTTT
TRBJ1-2 | TRBV5-1 | few | TRBD1 | CASSLTGDGGYTF | TGCGCCAGCAGCCTGACAGGGGATGGTGGCTACACCTTC
TRBJ1-3 | TRBV6-5 | few | - | CASSYRGFSSGNTIYF | TGTGCCAGCAGTTATCGGGGGTTCAGCTCTGGAAACACCATATATTTT
TRBJ1-5 | TRBV6-4 | few | - | CASSESGNNQPQHF | TGTGCCAGCAGTGAGTCCGGGAACAATCAGCCCCAGCATTTT
TRBJ2-7 | TRBV6-5 | - | TRBD1 | CASSQDGTGPYEQYF | TGTGCCAGCAGTCAAGATGGGACAGGGCCCTACGAGCAGTACTTC
TRBJ2-1 | TRBV7-8 | few | - | CASSPWTASSYNEQFF | TGTGCCAGCAGCCCATGGACCGCGAGCTCCTACAATGAGCAGTTCTTC
TRBJ2-7 | TRBV14 | few | - | CASSPRLVPYYEQYF | TGTGCCAGCAGCCCCCGACTGGTACCTTACTACGAGCAGTACTTC